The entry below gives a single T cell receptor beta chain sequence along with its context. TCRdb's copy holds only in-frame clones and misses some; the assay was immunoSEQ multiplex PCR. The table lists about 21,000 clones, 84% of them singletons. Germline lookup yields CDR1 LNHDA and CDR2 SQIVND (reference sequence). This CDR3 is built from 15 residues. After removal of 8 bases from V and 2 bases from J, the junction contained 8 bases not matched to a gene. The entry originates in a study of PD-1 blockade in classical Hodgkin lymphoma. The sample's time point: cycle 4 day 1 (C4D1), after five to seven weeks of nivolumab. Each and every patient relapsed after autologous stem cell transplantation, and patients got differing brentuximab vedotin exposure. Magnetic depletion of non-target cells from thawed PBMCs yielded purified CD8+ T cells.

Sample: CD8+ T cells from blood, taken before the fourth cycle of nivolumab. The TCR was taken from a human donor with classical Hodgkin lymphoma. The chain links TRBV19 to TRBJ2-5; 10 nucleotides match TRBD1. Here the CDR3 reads CASRSRDRGQETQYF. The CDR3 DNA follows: TGTGCCAGTCGAAGCCGGGACAGGGGACAAGAGACCCAGTACTTC.